This TCR beta chain was sequenced during a study of glioma-infiltrating T cells. Comment on this clonotype: The antigen is not known. Given a much more abundant clone one base away, this may be a read error.

General study results and limits: Only very few CDR3 sequences appeared in both tissue and blood. Above-expected tissue-blood divergence occurred in all gliomas, most in low-grade ones.

Using RNA template, CDR3s of TCR alpha and beta were amplified with iRepertoire arm-PCR. Input was roughly 95-400 ng of tissue mRNA or PBMC total RNA. TCRdb redid the calling of the multiplex PCR reads with MiXCR, one entry per CDR3 protein. The data hold 95,000 to 150,000 distinct CDR3 sequences, with roughly 20% observed a single time. Germline values: CDR1 MNHNY, CDR2 SVGAGI (reference sequence). This CDR3 is 16 amino acids long. This clonotype was obtained from a human donor with low-grade glioma or glioblastoma, undergoing nonglioma brain surgery, or in good health (not recorded which). Sequencing was performed on glioma tissue, nonneoplastic brain tissue, or PBMCs (not recorded which). The chain employs TRBV6-6 and TRBJ2-7; the D is unclear. The CDR3 DNA follows: TGTGTCAGCAGTTACTCGACCGCTAGGGCTATATACGAGCAGTACTTC. It specifies CVSSYSTARAIYEQYF.